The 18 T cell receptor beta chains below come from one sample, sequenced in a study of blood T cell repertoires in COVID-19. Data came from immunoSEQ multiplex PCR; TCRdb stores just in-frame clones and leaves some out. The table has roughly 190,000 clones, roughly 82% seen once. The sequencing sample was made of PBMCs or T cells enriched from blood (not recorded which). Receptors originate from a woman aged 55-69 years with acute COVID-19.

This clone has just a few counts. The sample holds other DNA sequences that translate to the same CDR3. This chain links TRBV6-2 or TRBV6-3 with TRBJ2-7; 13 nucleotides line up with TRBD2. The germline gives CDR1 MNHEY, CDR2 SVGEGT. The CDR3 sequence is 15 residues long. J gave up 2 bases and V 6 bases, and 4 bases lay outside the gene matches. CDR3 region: CASSVLAGGPYEQYF. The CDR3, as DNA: TGTGCCAGCAGCGTACTAGCGGGAGGGCCCTACGAGCAGTACTTC.

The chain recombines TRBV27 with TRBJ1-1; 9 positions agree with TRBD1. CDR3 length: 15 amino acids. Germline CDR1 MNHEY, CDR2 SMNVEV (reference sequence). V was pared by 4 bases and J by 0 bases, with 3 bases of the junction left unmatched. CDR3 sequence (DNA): TGTGCCAGCAGTTCTAGGACAGGGGTGAACACTGAAGCTTTCTTT. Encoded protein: CASSSRTGVNTEAFF.

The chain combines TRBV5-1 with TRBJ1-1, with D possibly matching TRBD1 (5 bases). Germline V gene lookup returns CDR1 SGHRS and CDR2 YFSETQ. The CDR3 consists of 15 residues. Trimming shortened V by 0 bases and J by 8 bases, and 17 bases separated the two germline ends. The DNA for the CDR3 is TGCGCCAGCAGCTTGGCCGGAGGGGATCGCGCCGAAGCTTTCTTT. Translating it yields CASSLAGGDRAEAFF.

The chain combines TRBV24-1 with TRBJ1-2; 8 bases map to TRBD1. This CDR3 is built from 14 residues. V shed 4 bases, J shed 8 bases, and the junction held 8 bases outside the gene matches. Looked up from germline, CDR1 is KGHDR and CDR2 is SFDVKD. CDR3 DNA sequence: TGTGCCACCAGTGAGACCGGGACAGGAAGAGGCTACACCTTC. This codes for CATSETGTGRGYTF.

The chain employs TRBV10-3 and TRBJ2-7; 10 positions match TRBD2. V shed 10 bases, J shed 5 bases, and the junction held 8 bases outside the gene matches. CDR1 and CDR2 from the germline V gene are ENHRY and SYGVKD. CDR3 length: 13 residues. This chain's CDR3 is CATGLAGANEQYF. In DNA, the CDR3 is TGTGCCACCGGGCTAGCGGGAGCGAACGAGCAGTACTTC.

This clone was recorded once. The CDR3 reads CASSHFDRVNEAFF. Here the CDR3 DNA reads TGCGCCAGCAGCCACTTTGACAGGGTTAATGAAGCTTTCTTT. The J gene is TRBJ1-1, the V gene TRBV4-1; 7 bases match TRBD1. The CDR3 has 14 amino acids. CDR1 and CDR2 (germline): MGHRA, YSYEKL. The V and J ends lost 3 bases and 7 bases, in that order; junction bases with no gene match: 8.

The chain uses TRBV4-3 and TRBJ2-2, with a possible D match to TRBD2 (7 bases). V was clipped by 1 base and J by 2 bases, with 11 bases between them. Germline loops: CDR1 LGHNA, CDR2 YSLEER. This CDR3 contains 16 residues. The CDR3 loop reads CASSQAWGGNTGELFF. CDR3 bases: TGCGCCAGCAGCCAAGCTTGGGGGGGCAACACCGGGGAGCTGTTTTTT.

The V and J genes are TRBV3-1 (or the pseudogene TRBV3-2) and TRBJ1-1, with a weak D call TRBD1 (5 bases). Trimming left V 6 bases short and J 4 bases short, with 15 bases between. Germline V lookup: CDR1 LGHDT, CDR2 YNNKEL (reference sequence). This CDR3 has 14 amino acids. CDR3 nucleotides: TGTGCCAGCAGGCAACGGGGGGTGAGCACTGAAGCTTTCTTT. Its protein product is CASRQRGVSTEAFF.

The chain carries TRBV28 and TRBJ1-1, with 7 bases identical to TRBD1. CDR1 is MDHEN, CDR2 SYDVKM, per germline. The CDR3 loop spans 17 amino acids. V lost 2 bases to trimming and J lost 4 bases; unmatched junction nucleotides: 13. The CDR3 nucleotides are TGTGCCAGCAGTTTACAAAGGGGGCGCATAAGGAGCACTGAAGCTTTCTTT. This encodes CASSLQRGRIRSTEAFF.

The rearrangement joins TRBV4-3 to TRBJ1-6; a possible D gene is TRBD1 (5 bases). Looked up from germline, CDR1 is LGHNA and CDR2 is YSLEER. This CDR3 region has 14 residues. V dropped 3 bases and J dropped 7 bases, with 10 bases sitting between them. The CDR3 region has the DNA TGCGCCAGCAGCCATGCGCAGGGAAATTCACCCCTCCACTTT. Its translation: CASSHAQGNSPLHF.

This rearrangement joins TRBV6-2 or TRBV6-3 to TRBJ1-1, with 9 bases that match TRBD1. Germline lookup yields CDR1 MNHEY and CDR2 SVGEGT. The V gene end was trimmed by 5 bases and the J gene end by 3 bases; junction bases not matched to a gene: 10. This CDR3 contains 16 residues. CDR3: CASSQPGQGWDTEAFF. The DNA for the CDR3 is TGTGCCAGCAGTCAACCGGGACAGGGATGGGACACTGAAGCTTTCTTT.

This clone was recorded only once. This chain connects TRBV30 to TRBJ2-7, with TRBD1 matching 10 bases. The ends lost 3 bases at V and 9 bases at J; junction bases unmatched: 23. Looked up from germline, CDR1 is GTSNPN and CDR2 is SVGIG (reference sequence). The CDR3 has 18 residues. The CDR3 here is CAWRHTSGTGVLWGRQYF. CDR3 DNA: TGTGCCTGGAGACATACTTCCGGGACAGGGGTCTTGTGGGGTCGGCAGTACTTC.

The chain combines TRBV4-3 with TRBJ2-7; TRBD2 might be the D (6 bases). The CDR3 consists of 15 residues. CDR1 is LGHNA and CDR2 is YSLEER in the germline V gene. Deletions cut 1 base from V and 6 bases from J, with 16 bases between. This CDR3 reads CASSQAPVTRSEQYF. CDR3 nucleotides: TGCGCCAGCAGCCAAGCCCCCGTGACTAGGAGCGAGCAGTACTTC.

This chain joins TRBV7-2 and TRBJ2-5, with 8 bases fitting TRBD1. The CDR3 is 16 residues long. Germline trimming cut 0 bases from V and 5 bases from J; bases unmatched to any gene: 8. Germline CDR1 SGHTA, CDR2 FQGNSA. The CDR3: CASSLARQGAGETQYF. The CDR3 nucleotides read TGTGCCAGCAGCTTAGCGCGTCAGGGGGCCGGCGAGACCCAGTACTTC.

DNA of the CDR3: TGTGCCAGCAGTTACTCGGCCAGGCTATACGAGCAGTACGTC. It yields the protein CASSYSARLYEQYV. The rearrangement uses TRBV6-2 or TRBV6-3 and TRBJ2-7; D remains ambiguous. The CDR3 covers 14 residues. Trimming left V 0 bases short and J 4 bases short, with 10 bases between. Germline loops: CDR1 MNHEY, CDR2 SVGEGT.

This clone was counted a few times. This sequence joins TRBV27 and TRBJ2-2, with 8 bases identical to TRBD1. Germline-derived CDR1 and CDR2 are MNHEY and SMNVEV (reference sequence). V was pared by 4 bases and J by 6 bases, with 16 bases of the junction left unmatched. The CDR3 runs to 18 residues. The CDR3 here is CASSSPVDRAIGSGELFF. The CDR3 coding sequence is TGTGCCAGCAGTTCCCCGGTGGACAGGGCGATAGGATCCGGGGAGCTGTTTTTT.

The CDR3 DNA sequence: TGTGCCAGCAGCGTAGAAGGGACTAGCGGGAGCTCCAATGAGCAGTTCTTC. Translating it yields CASSVEGTSGSSNEQFF. V gene TRBV9 combines with J gene TRBJ2-1, with 14 bases fitting TRBD2. With 0 bases clipped from V and 6 bases from J, the junction kept 5 bases outside the gene matches. Germline V CDR1 and CDR2: SGDLS, YYNGEE. The CDR3 contains 17 residues.

The CDR3 bases are TGTGCCAGCAGTGTGTTAGCGGGGGGCTACAATGAGCAGTTCTTC. Protein: CASSVLAGGYNEQFF. The genes are TRBV2 and TRBJ2-1; TRBD2 agrees at 10 bases. V shed 4 bases, J shed 3 bases, and the junction held 3 bases outside the gene matches. This CDR3 comprises 15 residues. Germline V gene lookup returns CDR1 SNHLY and CDR2 FYNNEI.